This TCR beta chain was observed in a study of cytomegalovirus exposure and HLA in healthy donors. General study results and limits: Near-uniform donor sequencing depth was presumed by presence/absence analyses.

CDR3 size: 19 residues. Germline loops: CDR1 LGHNA, CDR2 YSLEER. Trimming stripped 0 bases from V and 0 bases from J, with 19 bases between. Concerning this clone itself: Antigen unknown.

The PCR employed 60 Vbeta primers together with 13 Jbeta primers. Profiled with immunoSEQ multiplex PCR; TCRdb holds only in-frame clones, not every one. The table shows 200,000 or so clones, with about 76% occurring only once. The sample comprised PBMCs. The rearrangement uses TRBV4-3 and TRBJ2-3; D possibly corresponds to TRBD1 (6 bases). This clonotype originated in a male donor in good health and CMV-seropositive. CDR3 bases: TGCGCCAGCAGCCAAGATCGCGTCGGACGGACAGCTAGCACAGATACGCAGTATTTT. Amino acids: CASSQDRVGRTASTDTQYF.